Listed below are T cell receptor beta chains from one sample, sequenced in a study of radiotherapy plus CTLA-4 blockade in lung cancer. Some clones are missing from TCRdb's copy, which holds only in-frame ones; the method was immunoSEQ multiplex PCR. The repertoire holds 40,000 to 50,000 clones, with 73% as singletons. Sequenced here: peripheral blood, sampled from a patient treated with radiotherapy plus ipilimumab. The receptors shown here come from a human donor with non-small cell lung cancer who had a complete response to radiotherapy plus ipilimumab. Both conserved end residues are part of each CDR3. Fields, in order: clone size, V gene, D gene, J gene, CDR3 DNA, CDR3 protein. The D gene is left open where the match is weak. Rows may omit the clone size; those that give it use once, few, many or a size class.

.	TRBV9	TRBD1	TRBJ2-2	TGTGCCAGCAGCGTACAGGGGGCCACCGGGGAGCTGTTTTTT	CASSVQGATGELFF
.	TRBV9	.	TRBJ2-5	TGTGCCAGCAGCCCGCCCAGCGGCCAAGAGACCCAGTACTTC	CASSPPSGQETQYF
.	TRBV7-8	.	TRBJ1-4	TGTGCCAGCAGCTTATATTCGGGGGCAACTAATGAAAAACTGTTTTTT	CASSLYSGATNEKLFF
once	TRBV6-1	.	TRBJ1-2	TGTGCCGGGCAGGGCACCCCCTGGGCTGGCTACACCTTC	CAGQGTPWAGYTF
.	TRBV6-1	TRBD1	TRBJ2-2	TGTGCCAGCAAGGGGGGGACAGGGGGCACCGGGGAGCTGTTTTTT	CASKGGTGGTGELFF
.	TRBV20-1	.	TRBJ1-1	TGCAGTGCTCACAGGGTCACTGAAGCTTTCTTT	CSAHRVTEAFF
.	TRBV6-6	.	TRBJ2-7	TGTGCCAGCATACTAGGAGCCCCAGTGGGTGGGAGCGAGCAGTACTTC	CASILGAPVGGSEQYF
once	TRBV6-5	.	TRBJ2-3	TGTGCCAGCAGGATAGACTATCCTTCCTCAGATACGCAGTATTTT	CASRIDYPSSDTQYF
.	TRBV7-2	TRBD1	TRBJ2-1	TGTGCCAGCAGCTTAGAATCTGGGACAGCCTCCTACAATGAGCAGTTCTTC	CASSLESGTASYNEQFF
.	TRBV11-2	TRBD1	TRBJ2-7	TGTGCCAGCAGCCCCAGACAGGGGTACGAGCAGTACTTC	CASSPRQGYEQYF
.	TRBV28	.	TRBJ1-1	TGTGCCAGCAGTTCCCCGGGGGACAACACTGAAGCTTTCTTT	CASSSPGDNTEAFF
few	TRBV27	.	TRBJ2-7	TGTGCCAGCAGTCCCGGGATCAAACCCAACGAGCAGTACTTC	CASSPGIKPNEQYF
.	TRBV5-4	TRBD1	TRBJ2-1	TGTGCCAGCAGCTTAGGTCGAGGGACAGGGCCAAATGAGCAGTTCTTC	CASSLGRGTGPNEQFF
.	TRBV19	.	TRBJ2-5	TGTGCCAGTAGGGATTACAGGGCGGAGACCCAGTACTTC	CASRDYRAETQYF
.	TRBV7-6	.	TRBJ2-3	TGTGCCAGCAGCCTTCGCTCGGGTGGGTTTTACACAGATACGCAGTATTTT	CASSLRSGGFYTDTQYF
.	TRBV19	TRBD1	TRBJ1-5	TGTGCCAGTAGGCCTCGACAGGGGCGAACCGGCAATCAGCCCCAGCATTTT	CASRPRQGRTGNQPQHF
.	TRBV10-3	TRBD1	TRBJ2-7	TGTGCCATCAGTGATGGCGGGACAGGACCTTACGAGCAGTACTTC	CAISDGGTGPYEQYF
.	TRBV7-9	.	TRBJ1-3	TGTGCCAGCAGCTTACGGGGTTCTGGAAACACCATATATTTT	CASSLRGSGNTIYF
.	TRBV18	.	TRBJ2-1	TGTGCCAGCTGCGGGGGCAGATACAATGAGCAGTTCTTC	CASCGGRYNEQFF
.	TRBV7-8	TRBD2	TRBJ2-5	TGTGCCAGCAGCCGGGACTATCAAGAGACCCAGTACTTC	CASSRDYQETQYF
.	TRBV10-3	TRBD1	TRBJ2-7	TGTGCCATCAGTTCCAGGACAGGACAGTACTTC	CAISSRTGQYF
few	TRBV19	TRBD1	TRBJ1-2	TGTGCCAGTAGTACCCCGACAGGGTGGAACTATGGCTACACCTTC	CASSTPTGWNYGYTF
.	TRBV18	.	TRBJ2-3	TGTGCCAGCTCACCACTCTCGGGGGCAGATACGCAGTATTTT	CASSPLSGADTQYF
.	TRBV9	TRBD2	TRBJ2-1	TGTGCCAGCAGCGTAGCTCCTAGCGGGGGCTACAATGAGCAGTTCTTC	CASSVAPSGGYNEQFF
few	TRBV28	.	TRBJ1-1	TGTGCCAGCAGTTTGACAGGTGATTCAACTGAAGCTTTCTTT	CASSLTGDSTEAFF
.	TRBV18	.	TRBJ1-2	TGTGCCAGCTCACCTAGAAATGATTATGGCTACACCTTC	CASSPRNDYGYTF
.	TRBV7-3	.	TRBJ1-3	TGTGCCAGCAGCTTACGCGGGTTTGAAAAGCCCATATATTTT	CASSLRGFEKPIYF
.	TRBV6-1	.	TRBJ2-7	TGTGCCAGCTGTGCCCGCTACGAGCAGTACTTC	CASCARYEQYF
once	TRBV7-9	.	TRBJ2-5	TGTGCCAGCAGCTTATCAGGTGGGCTCCAAGAGACCCAGTACTTC	CASSLSGGLQETQYF
once	TRBV5-6	.	TRBJ2-1	TGTGCCAGCAGGGGGCCGCTGAGGCCTCCTATAGATGAGCAGTTCTTC	CASRGPLRPPIDEQFF
.	TRBV5-1	.	TRBJ2-7	TGCGCCAGCAGCTTGGGTGTGGGCCTCAACTACGAGCAGTACTTC	CASSLGVGLNYEQYF
.	TRBV9	TRBD1	TRBJ1-3	TGTGCCAGCAGCGCAGGGGGGCGAATCCCTGGAAACACCATATATTTT	CASSAGGRIPGNTIYF
.	TRBV20-1	TRBD1	TRBJ1-2	TGCAGTGCCCGGGACAGCTATGGCTACACCTTC	CSARDSYGYTF
.	TRBV5-1	.	TRBJ1-1	TGCGCCAGCACCTCAGGGGCCATGGGCACTGAAGCTTTCTTT	CASTSGAMGTEAFF
.	TRBV5-4	.	TRBJ1-6	TGTGCCAGCAGCTTGTCCGGTAATTCACCCCTCCACTTT	CASSLSGNSPLHF
.	TRBV18	.	TRBJ2-7	TGTGCCAGCTCACCAGGTAACGTGACTCGTTCCTACGAGCAGTACTTC	CASSPGNVTRSYEQYF
.	TRBV5-8	TRBD1	TRBJ2-6	TGTGCCAGCAGCCAAAGGGACAGGGCTGGGGCCAACGTCCTGACTTTC	CASSQRDRAGANVLTF
few	TRBV7-9	.	TRBJ1-3	TGTGCCAGCAGCTTCAGACAGTCTGGAAACACCATATATTTT	CASSFRQSGNTIYF
.	TRBV19	.	TRBJ1-1	TGTGCCAGTAGCCTAAGGGGAGGGTTGCTCTCCACTGAAGCTTTCTTT	CASSLRGGLLSTEAFF
few	TRBV28	TRBD1	TRBJ1-3	TGTGCCAGCAGATACACAGGGGCAGGAGGAAACACCATATATTTT	CASRYTGAGGNTIYF
.	TRBV18	.	TRBJ1-5	TGTGCCAGCTCACCAACCTATGGGCAGGGCAATCAGCCCCAGCATTTT	CASSPTYGQGNQPQHF
.	TRBV19	TRBD1	TRBJ2-6	TGTGCCAGTAGTCCCGGGGACAGGGGGCCTGGGGCCAACGTCCTGACTTTC	CASSPGDRGPGANVLTF
.	TRBV5-6	TRBD1	TRBJ2-7	TGTGCCAGCAGCTACGGGACAGACCCTATTATCGAGCAGTACTTC	CASSYGTDPIIEQYF
medium-sized	TRBV6-5	.	TRBJ1-5	TGTGCCAGCAGCCGACAGTTGCATCAGCCCCAGCATTTT	CASSRQLHQPQHF
.	TRBV7-9	TRBD2	TRBJ2-1	TGTGCCAGCAGCCTAGCGGGAGCGGGATACAATGAGCAGTTCTTC	CASSLAGAGYNEQFF
.	TRBV5-1	TRBD2	TRBJ2-2	TGCGCCAGCAGCTTAGCGGGAGATATCACCGGGGAGCTGTTTTTT	CASSLAGDITGELFF
.	TRBV6-1	.	TRBJ1-5	TGTGCCAGCGGACAATTTAGCAATCAGCCCCAGCATTTT	CASGQFSNQPQHF
once	TRBV25-1	TRBD1	TRBJ2-2	TGTGCCAGCAGTGAATGGCTAGGGGGCTACACCGGGGAGCTGTTTTTT	CASSEWLGGYTGELFF
few	TRBV18	TRBD1	TRBJ1-1	TGTGCCAGCTCTCGACAGGGAGGAGACACTGAAGCTTTCTTT	CASSRQGGDTEAFF
.	TRBV18	.	TRBJ2-5	TGTGCCAGCTCACCAACGACAGCTCCCGGGGAGACCCAGTACTTC	CASSPTTAPGETQYF
.	TRBV6-1	TRBD1	TRBJ1-1	TGTGCCAGCAGGCCGGGACAGGGGGCGCGAGGTGAAGCTTTCTTT	CASRPGQGARGEAFF
medium-sized	TRBV9	.	TRBJ1-1	TGTGCCAGCAGCGTAGGAGGGAATGAAGCTTTCTTT	CASSVGGNEAFF